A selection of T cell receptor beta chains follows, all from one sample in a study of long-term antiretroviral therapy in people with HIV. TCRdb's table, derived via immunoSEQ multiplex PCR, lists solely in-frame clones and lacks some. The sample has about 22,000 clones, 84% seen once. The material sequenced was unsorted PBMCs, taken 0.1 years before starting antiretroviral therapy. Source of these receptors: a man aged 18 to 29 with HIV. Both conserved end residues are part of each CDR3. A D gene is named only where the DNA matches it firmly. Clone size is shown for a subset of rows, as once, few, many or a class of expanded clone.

DNA: TGCGCCAGCAGTGCCCAGGGGGCGCGGACCGGGGAGCTGTTTTTT; CDR3: CASSAQGARTGELFF; J: TRBJ2-2; size: -; D: TRBD1; V: TRBV10-2
DNA: TGTGCCACCAGCAGGATAGCGGGGGAGACCCAGTACTTC; CDR3: CATSRIAGETQYF; J: TRBJ2-5; size: few; D: TRBD2; V: TRBV15
DNA: TGCGCCAGCAGTGACAGGGGGTCAACTAATGAAAAACTGTTTTTT; CDR3: CASSDRGSTNEKLFF; J: TRBJ1-4; size: -; D: TRBD1; V: TRBV10-2
DNA: TGCGCCAGCAGCCTATACGGGACTAGTTTTTTCGCGGACACAGATACGCAGTATTTT; CDR3: CASSLYGTSFFADTDTQYF; J: TRBJ2-3; size: -; D: TRBD2; V: TRBV5-1
DNA: TGCGCCAGCAGCGGCGGACTCGACTATGGCTACACCTTC; CDR3: CASSGGLDYGYTF; J: TRBJ1-2; size: few; D: -; V: TRBV5-1
DNA: TGTGCCAGCAGTTTCGGGACTAGCGGGAGCCATGAGCAGTTCTTC; CDR3: CASSFGTSGSHEQFF; J: TRBJ2-1; size: -; D: TRBD2; V: TRBV6-5
DNA: TGTGCCAGCAGCCAGGGTTACGAGCAGTACTTC; CDR3: CASSQGYEQYF; J: TRBJ2-7; size: -; D: -; V: TRBV14
DNA: TGTGCCAGTAGTATCACAGGGACCACAGATACGCAGTATTTT; CDR3: CASSITGTTDTQYF; J: TRBJ2-3; size: -; D: -; V: TRBV19
DNA: TGTGCCAGCAGCTTAGCGCGATGGAGGGGAAGCGAGCAGTACTTC; CDR3: CASSLARWRGSEQYF; J: TRBJ2-7; size: -; D: -; V: TRBV7-6
DNA: TGTGCCAGCAGTACCTACCGGAGACAGGGCGATGAAAAACTGTTTTTT; CDR3: CASSTYRRQGDEKLFF; J: TRBJ1-4; size: -; D: TRBD1; V: TRBV6-6
DNA: TGTGCCAGCAGCTTCACCGGGACAGGGTTAGAGACCCAGTACTTC; CDR3: CASSFTGTGLETQYF; J: TRBJ2-5; size: -; D: TRBD1; V: TRBV13
DNA: TGTGCCAGCAGTTCGGGGGGGCTAGCCGAGAACACCGGGGAGCTGTTTTTT; CDR3: CASSSGGLAENTGELFF; J: TRBJ2-2; size: once; D: TRBD2; V: TRBV28
DNA: TGTGCCAGCAGTTTAGTAACTCTAGCCAAAAACATTCAGTACTTC; CDR3: CASSLVTLAKNIQYF; J: TRBJ2-4; size: once; D: -; V: TRBV28
DNA: TGTGCCAGCAGTCCCAGCCAGAGCTATGGCTACACCTTC; CDR3: CASSPSQSYGYTF; J: TRBJ1-2; size: -; D: -; V: TRBV27
DNA: TGTGCCAGCAGTCTGGGACTTGAGCAGTTCTTC; CDR3: CASSLGLEQFF; J: TRBJ2-1; size: -; D: -; V: TRBV28
DNA: TGTGCCAGCAGTTTGACCGGGACTAGCGTAGTCTACAATGAGCAGTTCTTC; CDR3: CASSLTGTSVVYNEQFF; J: TRBJ2-1; size: -; D: TRBD2; V: TRBV27
DNA: TGTGCCACCTATGGTGCGGGGGACTTCGACACCGGGGAGCTGTTTTTT; CDR3: CATYGAGDFDTGELFF; J: TRBJ2-2; size: -; D: TRBD2; V: TRBV15
DNA: TGTGCCTGGCGAAGTGTAGGGGGTTTCTCTGGAAACACCATATATTTT; CDR3: CAWRSVGGFSGNTIYF; J: TRBJ1-3; size: once; D: -; V: TRBV30
DNA: TGTGCCAGCAGTCTACGACTCACAAATGCCGGGGCAGGCGAGTACCTTTACGAGCAGTACTTC; CDR3: CASSLRLTNAGAGEYLYEQYF; J: TRBJ2-7; size: -; D: -; V: TRBV28
DNA: TGTGCCAGCTGTTCGGGATTTGCCTACGAGCAGTACTTC; CDR3: CASCSGFAYEQYF; J: TRBJ2-7; size: once; D: -; V: TRBV6-6
DNA: TGTGCCAGCAGCTTTGGACTAGCGGGCACAGATACGCAGTATTTT; CDR3: CASSFGLAGTDTQYF; J: TRBJ2-3; size: -; D: TRBD2; V: TRBV7-9
DNA: TGTGCCAGCAGCAAAGACTGGGACAGGGCAGTCAATGAGCAGTTCTTC; CDR3: CASSKDWDRAVNEQFF; J: TRBJ2-1; size: -; D: -; V: TRBV21-1
DNA: TGTGCCACCTGGACCAACACTGAAGCTTTCTTT; CDR3: CATWTNTEAFF; J: TRBJ1-1; size: -; D: -; V: TRBV27
DNA: TGTGCCAGCAGCTTAGAATTAGCGGCGACCGGGGAGCTGTTTTTT; CDR3: CASSLELAATGELFF; J: TRBJ2-2; size: medium-sized; D: -; V: TRBV13
DNA: TGTGCCACCTCCCGCCTGCACTTGTCCGGGGAGCTGTTTTTT; CDR3: CATSRLHLSGELFF; J: TRBJ2-2; size: -; D: -; V: TRBV6-1
DNA: TGTGCCAGCAGCTACTACAATGAGCAGTTCTTC; CDR3: CASSYYNEQFF; J: TRBJ2-1; size: -; D: -; V: TRBV7-8
DNA: TGTGCCAGCAGCTCCCCCCTCTCCTACGAGCAGTACTTC; CDR3: CASSSPLSYEQYF; J: TRBJ2-7; size: few; D: -; V: TRBV7-9
DNA: TGTGCCACCAGCAGACTAGCGGGAGAGGAGCAGTACTTC; CDR3: CATSRLAGEEQYF; J: TRBJ2-7; size: medium-sized; D: TRBD2; V: TRBV15
DNA: TGTGCCAGCAGGGGATCTGGGGAGCTGTTTTTT; CDR3: CASRGSGELFF; J: TRBJ2-2; size: few; D: -; V: TRBV6-4
DNA: TGTGCCAGCACACCCACGAGAGGGCAGCCCCAGCATTTT; CDR3: CASTPTRGQPQHF; J: TRBJ1-5; size: -; D: -; V: TRBV27
DNA: TGTGCCAGCCTCGTCCCGGACGGGACCGGGGAGCTGTTTTTT; CDR3: CASLVPDGTGELFF; J: TRBJ2-2; size: -; D: -; V: TRBV27
DNA: TGTGCCATCAGTGACCGGGGTCAGACTGAAGCTTTCTTT; CDR3: CAISDRGQTEAFF; J: TRBJ1-1; size: -; D: -; V: TRBV10-3
DNA: TGTGCCAGCAGGAAACCCGGGACTAGCGGGAGGGACGAGCAGTACTTC; CDR3: CASRKPGTSGRDEQYF; J: TRBJ2-7; size: -; D: TRBD2; V: TRBV25-1
DNA: TGTGCCAGCAGCTTAGGTTTACCCCCAGATACGCAGTATTTT; CDR3: CASSLGLPPDTQYF; J: TRBJ2-3; size: -; D: -; V: TRBV7-2
DNA: TGCGCCAGCAGCCAAGAGGCAGGAAGGGTCTACGAGCAGTACTTC; CDR3: CASSQEAGRVYEQYF; J: TRBJ2-7; size: -; D: -; V: TRBV4-1